Sequencing of this T cell receptor (beta chain) was carried out in a study of shared clonotypes between healthy human individuals. Terminally differentiated effector memory CD45RA+ cells were excluded from the naive CD8 cells, which were CD45RO-negative and positively selected for CCR7. Here immunoSEQ multiplex PCR was the method, and the copy in TCRdb shows in-frame clones only, minus some. This sample has millions of clones, with more than 85% found just once. This clone appeared once. The antigen is not known. General study points: In this cohort, only blood was sampled, and tissue repertoires likely differ. Across a few donors, naive CD4 shared 5% to 6.5%, naive CD8 more than 3%, memory CD4 about 2.5%, memory CD8 0.4%.

What was sequenced was naive CD8+ T cells from PBMCs. The TCR sequence derives from a man aged 18 to 29 in good health. Some clones in this sample may be carry-over from other donors' samples.

The CDR3 sequence: CASSPRYSNQPQHF. Here the CDR3 DNA reads TGTGCCAGCAGCCCCCGATATAGCAATCAGCCCCAGCATTTT. The V and J genes are TRBV7-9 and TRBJ1-5; no clear D gene. CDR1 and CDR2 from the germline V gene are SEHNR and FQNEAQ (reference sequence). Trimming cost V 5 bases and J 0 bases, with 8 bases left between them. The CDR3 has 14 amino acids.